The entry below gives a single T cell receptor beta chain sequence along with its context. The sample originates from a study of blood T cell repertoires in COVID-19. For the study at large: PBMCs, B-cell-depleted T cells, or T cells provided the cDNA or gDNA that made up the material.

The CDR3 is 14 amino acids. J lost 3 bases, V lost 4 bases, and 2 bases had no gene match. Germline assignment: CDR1 KGHSH and CDR2 LQKENI. Assay used: immunoSEQ multiplex PCR; TCRdb lists only in-frame clones, some missing. The sample holds about 160,000 clones, about 86% seen once. The sample taken for sequencing was peripheral blood. This TCR was recovered from a man aged 65-85 years with acute or convalescent COVID-19. The chain combines TRBV18 with TRBJ2-7; TRBD2 matches 11 bases. The CDR3 spells CASSLTSGNYEQYF. DNA of the CDR3: TGTGCCAGCTCACTGACTAGCGGGAACTACGAGCAGTACTTC.